Listed here are 17 T cell receptor beta chains from one sample, sequenced in a study of shared clonotypes between healthy human individuals. Some clones are missing from TCRdb's copy, which holds only in-frame ones; the method was immunoSEQ multiplex PCR. The repertoire includes hundreds of thousands of clones, 80% to 95% of them detected once, and more than 20% sits in the top ten. Naive-designated CD8 cells lacked CD45RO, were positively enriched for CCR7, and omitted terminally differentiated effector memory CD45RA+ cells. The specimen was naive CD8+ T cells sorted from blood. These receptors came from a young man in good health.

The chain carries TRBV6-6 and TRBJ2-1, with D uncertain. CDR1 is MNHNY and CDR2 is SVGAGI in the germline V gene (reference sequence). There are 11 residues in the CDR3. V lost 6 bases, J lost 8 bases, and 8 bases lay in between. In DNA form, the CDR3 reads TGTGCCAGCAGCCTAAACTATGAGCAGTTCTTC. Translated, it gives CASSLNYEQFF.

This chain joins TRBV11-2 and TRBJ2-7; 10 bases align to TRBD2. V gave up 5 bases and J gave up 0 bases; unmatched junction bases: 7. The CDR3 is 16 amino acids. Germline-derived CDR1 and CDR2 are SGHAT and FQNNGV. CDR3 DNA sequence: TGTGCCAGCAGCGCCCACCTAGCGGGGGCCTCCTACGAGCAGTACTTC. Its translation is CASSAHLAGASYEQYF.

The CDR3 nucleotides are TGTGCCAGCAGAACAATCCGGGGTCGGGAGACCCAGTACTTC. Translation gives CASRTIRGRETQYF. V is TRBV28 and J is TRBJ2-5; D may be TRBD2 (5 bases). V gave up 6 bases and J gave up 5 bases, with 16 bases separating them. CDR1 and CDR2 (germline): MDHEN, SYDVKM. The CDR3 spans 14 residues.

The chain links TRBV9 to TRBJ2-2; tentative D call: TRBD1 (6 bases). Germline lookup yields CDR1 SGDLS and CDR2 YYNGEE. CDR3 length equals 15 residues. Trimming pared 2 bases from V and 3 bases from J, leaving 11 bases between. CDR3 region: CASSVWGQDTGELFF. The DNA of the CDR3 is TGTGCCAGCAGCGTCTGGGGGCAGGACACCGGGGAGCTGTTTTTT.

The chain uses TRBV6-5 and TRBJ2-3; a weak D match, TRBD2 (5 bases). CDR3 size: 16 residues. Germline CDR1 is MNHEY and CDR2 is SVGAGI. V was trimmed by 0 bases and J by 6 bases, leaving 16 bases between them. CDR3 DNA sequence: TGTGCCAGCAGTTACTCGATCCTACTGACTAATGATACGCAGTATTTT. This sequence encodes CASSYSILLTNDTQYF.

This clone was seen ten or more times. The chain employs TRBV6-6 and TRBJ1-5; D is ambiguous. Germline loops: CDR1 MNHNY, CDR2 SVGAGI (reference sequence). Trimming removed 7 bases at V and 5 bases at J, with 12 bases between. The CDR3 contains 13 residues. Here the CDR3 reads CASTSGKDQPQHF. The CDR3 DNA is TGTGCCAGCACGAGCGGAAAAGATCAGCCCCAGCATTTT.

Turning to this clone: Other DNA sequences in this sample translate to the same CDR3. The V gene is TRBV12-5, the J gene TRBJ2-3; TRBD2 aligns across 11 bases. The CDR3 has 16 amino acids. Germline-derived CDR1 and CDR2 are LGHNT and FRNRAP. With 1 base clipped from V and 2 bases from J, the junction kept 2 bases outside the gene matches. CDR3 nucleotides: TGTGCTAGTGGTTTGGGACTAGCGGGATACACAGATACGCAGTATTTT. It specifies CASGLGLAGYTDTQYF.

The chain carries TRBV7-9 and TRBJ1-3, with unresolved D. The ends were cut back, 3 bases at V and 3 bases at J, with 15 bases in the middle. The CDR3 loop spans 16 amino acids. Germline V gene lookup returns CDR1 SEHNR and CDR2 FQNEAQ (reference sequence). In nucleotides, the CDR3 is TGTGCCAGCAGCTTGAAACTCCGGACCGATGGAAACACCATATATTTT. Translated: CASSLKLRTDGNTIYF. Full variable domain (rest looked up from reference TRBV7-9 and TRBJ1-3): DTGVSQNPRHKITKRGQNVTFRCDPISEHNRLYWYRQTLGQGPEFLTYFQNEAQLEKSRLLSDRFSAERPKGSFSTLEIQRTEQGDSAMYLCASSLKLRTDGNTIYFGEGSWLTVV.

The chain couples TRBV10-3 to TRBJ2-6; D may be TRBD1 or TRBD2 (5 bases each). V dropped 4 bases and J dropped 10 bases, with 14 bases sitting between them. Germline values: CDR1 ENHRY, CDR2 SYGVKD. The CDR3 is 14 residues long. The CDR3 region has the DNA TGTGCCATCAGTGGCAGGGACGAGGTTAACGTCCTGACTTTC. This encodes CAISGRDEVNVLTF.

The rearrangement joins TRBV9 to TRBJ2-3; 9 positions match TRBD2. The CDR3 runs 19 residues. With 1 base clipped from V and 0 bases from J, the junction kept 12 bases outside the gene matches. Germline V gene sequence: CDR1 SGDLS, CDR2 YYNGEE. Here the CDR3 DNA reads TGTGCCAGCAGCGTACGACAGGGATGGCTAGCGGGGAGCACAGATACGCAGTATTTT. This gives the protein CASSVRQGWLAGSTDTQYF.

V usage is TRBV11-3 and J usage is TRBJ2-2, with D perhaps matching TRBD2 (6 bases). Trimming stripped 3 bases from V and 0 bases from J, with 23 bases between. This CDR3 is 20 amino acids long. In germline, CDR1 is SGHNT, CDR2 YENEEA. The CDR3, as DNA: TGTGCCAGCAGCTTGGAGGGTATGACCTTTAAAGCACCGAACACCGGGGAGCTGTTTTTT. As protein: CASSLEGMTFKAPNTGELFF.

The genes are TRBV18 and TRBJ2-1; D not resolved. Germline CDR1 KGHSH, CDR2 LQKENI. V was cut by 2 bases and J by 5 bases, with 7 bases left in between. The CDR3 sequence is 13 residues long. CDR3 loop: CASSPFGDNEQFF. The CDR3 DNA follows: TGTGCCAGCTCACCATTCGGAGACAATGAGCAGTTCTTC.

The rearrangement uses TRBV6-1 and TRBJ2-3, with D uncertain. Germline lookup yields CDR1 MNHNS and CDR2 SASEGT. This CDR3 region has 11 residues. V was trimmed by 4 bases and J by 4 bases, leaving 3 bases between them. DNA for the CDR3: TGTGCCAGCAGTGGCGCAGATACGCAGTATTTT. This gives the protein CASSGADTQYF.

The V gene is TRBV5-4, the J gene TRBJ2-1; 11 positions match TRBD2. The J segment lost 6 bases and the V segment lost 0 bases, leaving 5 bases of the junction unmatched. The CDR3 loop spans 16 amino acids. Germline V CDR1 and CDR2: SGHNT, YYREEE (reference sequence). The CDR3: CASSLGPSGGFNEQFF. CDR3 sequence (DNA): TGTGCCAGCAGCTTGGGTCCTAGCGGGGGGTTCAATGAGCAGTTCTTC.

This sequence joins TRBV27 and TRBJ2-7; 9 nucleotides agree with TRBD1. The germline gives CDR1 MNHEY, CDR2 SMNVEV (reference sequence). The CDR3 runs to 16 residues. Trimming at V came to 6 bases and at J to 2 bases, leaving 11 bases not matched to a gene. The CDR3 sequence: CASSRLGTGIPYEQYF. DNA of the CDR3: TGTGCCAGCAGCCGACTAGGGACAGGGATACCCTACGAGCAGTACTTC.

V and J are TRBV9 and TRBJ2-1, with a weak D call TRBD2 (5 bases). The V and J ends lost 3 bases and 12 bases respectively, with 13 bases between them. The CDR3 is 12 amino acids. Germline CDR1 is SGDLS and CDR2 is YYNGEE. The CDR3 bases are TGTGCCAGCAGCGCAGAGACTACCCGGCAGTTCTTC. It encodes CASSAETTRQFF.

The chain is built from TRBV27 and TRBJ1-4, with D perhaps TRBD1 (5 bases). CDR1 MNHEY and CDR2 SMNVEV come from the germline V gene (reference sequence). The ends were cut back, 1 base at V and 0 bases at J, with 12 bases in the middle. The length of the CDR3 is 17 residues. The CDR3 region is CASSLFGQGPTNEKLFF. The CDR3 DNA follows: TGTGCCAGCAGTTTATTTGGGCAGGGACCAACTAATGAAAAACTGTTTTTT.